This paragraph covers one T cell receptor (beta chain) sequence. This CDR3 comprises 15 residues. Deletions cut 4 bases from V and 0 bases from J, with 10 bases between. CDR1 is MNHNY, CDR2 SVGAGI, per germline (reference sequence). Each patient experienced a relapse that followed autologous stem cell transplantation, and brentuximab vedotin exposure varied. The table came from immunoSEQ multiplex PCR; TCRdb's copy has only in-frame clones and leaves some out. The table includes more than 90,000 clones, roughly 80% detected once. The data stem from a study of PD-1 blockade in classical Hodgkin lymphoma.

The receptor was isolated from a human donor with classical Hodgkin lymphoma. This material consisted of peripheral blood mononuclear cells (PBMCs), taken before the second cycle of nivolumab. The genes are TRBV6-6 and TRBJ1-3; TRBD1 is a possible D gene (5 bases). In DNA, the CDR3 is TGTGCCAGCAGTTTTGGGGGTCTCTCTGGAAACACCATATATTTT. The encoded protein is CASSFGGLSGNTIYF.